This TCR beta chain was captured in a study of blood T cell repertoires in COVID-19. Sequenced by immunoSEQ multiplex PCR; TCRdb stores in-frame clones only, minus some. The profile shows some 150,000 clones, about nine tenths of them singletons. The CDR3 consists of 20 residues. The V gene's germline CDR1 is MDHEN and CDR2 SYDVKM. V lost 3 bases to trimming and J lost 3 bases, with 29 bases between them. This TCR derives from a human donor in a cohort sampled during active COVID-19. Specimen: peripheral blood. The V gene is TRBV28, the J gene TRBJ2-5, with D possibly being TRBD1 (6 bases). Here the CDR3 DNA reads TGTGCCAGCAGTTTGGTCCCCCTCTCGGCAGGGGTCAAGTGGGAAGAGACCCAGTACTTC. Encoded protein: CASSLVPLSAGVKWEETQYF.